One sample yielded the 24 T cell receptor beta chains listed below, sequenced in a study of blood T cell repertoires in COVID-19. TCRdb keeps only in-frame clones here, not all; method: immunoSEQ multiplex PCR. This sample has fewer than 300,000 clones; approximately 86% occur once, and the top ten carry around 0.8%. Sequenced: peripheral blood. These receptor sequences come from a woman aged 25 to 45 with acute or convalescent COVID-19.

DNA of the CDR3: TGTGCCAGCAGTTTACCCCAGAACACTGAAGCTTTCTTT. This translates into CASSLPQNTEAFF. V and J are TRBV12-3 or TRBV12-4 and TRBJ1-1; D call uncertain. This CDR3 region has 13 residues. Between the trimmed V and J ends, which lost 2 bases and 1 base, there was a span of 5 bases.

The chain joins TRBV10-3 to TRBJ1-1, with D tentatively TRBD1 (5 bases). This CDR3 is 15 amino acids long. The V gene lost 3 bases and the J gene lost 0 bases, with 11 bases spanning the gap. The germline CDR1 and CDR2 sequences are ENHRY and SYGVKD. The CDR3, as DNA: TGTGCCATCAGTGACGGGGGGATGGTGAACACTGAAGCTTTCTTT. This codes for CAISDGGMVNTEAFF.

The chain combines TRBV25-1 with TRBJ2-5; D is undetermined. The length of the CDR3 is 14 residues. Germline loops: CDR1 MGHDK, CDR2 SYGVNS. V lost 0 bases and J lost 4, with 9 bases in between. The CDR3: CASSEYVRGETQYF. CDR3 DNA: TGTGCCAGCAGTGAATACGTTAGAGGAGAGACCCAGTACTTC.

This chain joins TRBV5-6 and TRBJ2-3, with a possible D match to TRBD2 (5 bases). The CDR3 is 14 residues long. CDR1 is SGHDT, CDR2 YYEEEE, per germline. V dropped 2 bases and J dropped 7 bases, with 14 bases sitting between them. CDR3 residues: CASSFPDSAHTQYF. DNA of the CDR3: TGTGCCAGCAGCTTTCCGGACTCAGCACATACGCAGTATTTT.

This rearrangement joins TRBV7-2 to TRBJ2-1; 9 bases map to TRBD1. Germline values: CDR1 SGHTA, CDR2 FQGNSA. J lost 4 bases, V lost 5 bases, and 6 bases had no gene match. CDR3 size: 15 residues. The CDR3 DNA follows: TGTGCCAGCAGCCCGGGACAGGGTATTTACAATGAGCAGTTCTTC. It encodes CASSPGQGIYNEQFF.

V and J are TRBV5-6 and TRBJ2-2; no reliable D call. CDR1 is SGHDT, CDR2 YYEEEE, per germline. CDR3 length equals 14 residues. V lost 0 bases, J lost 0 bases, and 3 bases lay in between. CDR3 sequence (DNA): TGTGCCAGCAGCTTGGCTACGAACACCGGGGAGCTGTTTTTT. The encoded protein is CASSLATNTGELFF.

The rearrangement uses TRBV11-2 and TRBJ1-6, with 10 bases matching TRBD1. The junction had 4 bases not matched to a gene; V was cut back by 3 bases and J by 8 bases. Germline-derived CDR1 and CDR2 are SGHAT and FQNNGV. This CDR3 spans 15 amino acids. The CDR3 region is CASSFGDRGHSPLHF. CDR3 nucleotide sequence: TGTGCCAGCAGCTTTGGGGACAGGGGACATTCACCCCTCCACTTT.

The gene calls are TRBV30 and TRBJ2-5; D might be TRBD1 (6 bases). Trimming took off 0 bases at V and 7 bases at J, with 6 bases between the two ends. The V gene's germline CDR1 is GTSNPN and CDR2 SVGIG (reference sequence). The CDR3 sequence is 11 residues long. The CDR3 DNA reads as TGTGCCTGGAGTGTAGGGGGGACCCAGTACTTC. It is translated as CAWSVGGTQYF.

The V gene is TRBV9, the J gene TRBJ2-7, with D possibly matching TRBD1 (6 bases). This CDR3 spans 14 amino acids. Between the trimmed V and J ends, which lost 4 bases and 3 bases, there was a span of 14 bases. The germline CDR1 and CDR2 sequences are SGDLS and YYNGEE. DNA for the CDR3: TGTGCCAGCAGCAAGACCGGGACAAGCTACGAGCAGTACTTC. Amino acid sequence: CASSKTGTSYEQYF.

This clone was observed a few times. The chain couples TRBV6-2 or TRBV6-3 to TRBJ2-2, with TRBD2 as a possible D gene (5 bases). This CDR3 is built from 14 residues. Germline loops: CDR1 MNHEY, CDR2 SVGEGT. Trimming removed 5 bases from V and 7 bases from J, with 14 bases in between. The CDR3 loop is CASSRYRGIGELFF. DNA for the CDR3: TGTGCCAGCAGTAGGTACCGAGGGATCGGGGAGCTGTTTTTT.

The CDR3 loop reads CASTFLTDTQYF. The CDR3, as DNA: TGTGCCAGCACCTTCCTCACAGATACGCAGTATTTT. V usage is TRBV12-3 or TRBV12-4 and J usage is TRBJ2-3; D unresolved. This CDR3 has 12 amino acids. The ends were cut back, 7 bases at V and 2 bases at J, with 7 bases in the middle.

The chain couples TRBV5-1 to TRBJ2-3; 7 bases line up with TRBD1. This CDR3 is built from 17 residues. The J segment lost 3 bases and the V segment lost 2 bases, leaving 12 bases of the junction unmatched. Germline V gives CDR1 SGHRS, CDR2 YFSETQ. The CDR3 loop is CASSLLGRGRFTDTQYF. The CDR3 nucleotides are TGCGCCAGCAGCTTACTTGGTAGGGGGCGGTTTACAGATACGCAGTATTTT.

This chain joins TRBV24-1 and TRBJ2-3; 10 bases fit TRBD2. CDR1 and CDR2 from the germline V gene are KGHDR and SFDVKD. CDR3 length equals 17 residues. The junction had 6 bases not matched to a gene; V was cut back by 3 bases and J by 1 base. DNA for the CDR3: TGTGCCACCAGTGATGCCCTGGGGACTAGCGGCACAGATACGCAGTATTTT. Translating it yields CATSDALGTSGTDTQYF.

CDR3 coding DNA: TGTGCCAGCAGCAATTGGGGGCCCTACGAGCAGTACTTC. Translating gives CASSNWGPYEQYF. The genes are TRBV27 and TRBJ2-7, with TRBD1 as a possible D gene (6 bases). V gave up 6 bases and J gave up 2 bases, with 11 bases separating them. This CDR3 region has 13 residues. Germline-derived CDR1 and CDR2 are MNHEY and SMNVEV (reference sequence).

This clone was counted between two and nine times. The chain employs TRBV5-1 and TRBJ2-7, with TRBD2 matching over 10 bases. Germline values: CDR1 SGHRS, CDR2 YFSETQ. This CDR3 is 14 amino acids long. V dropped 3 bases and J dropped 4; count of bases not matched to a gene: 4. The CDR3 DNA follows: TGCGCCAGCAGCTCGGGACTAGCGCTTTACGAGCAGTACTTC. Encoded protein: CASSSGLALYEQYF.

In nucleotides, the CDR3 is TGTGCCAGCAGCCAAGTGAGAGCTGGAAACACCATATATTTT. As protein: CASSQVRAGNTIYF. The V gene is TRBV3-1 (or the pseudogene TRBV3-2), the J gene TRBJ1-3; no clear D. Germline-derived CDR1 and CDR2 are LGHDT and YNNKEL (reference sequence). The CDR3 is 14 amino acids. V shed 1 base and J shed 2 bases, with 6 bases lying between them.

The chain recombines TRBV7-3 with TRBJ2-1; 12 bases map to TRBD2. CDR1 and CDR2 from the germline V gene are SGHTA and FQGTGA. The J segment lost 8 bases and the V segment lost 2 bases, leaving 4 bases of the junction unmatched. The CDR3 is 15 amino acids. The CDR3 is CASSLASGRVDEQFF. CDR3 nucleotides: TGTGCCAGCAGCTTAGCTAGCGGGAGGGTCGATGAGCAGTTCTTC.

The chain carries TRBV5-4 and TRBJ2-7; 9 nucleotides line up with TRBD2. The ends lost 0 bases at V and 6 bases at J; junction bases unmatched: 13. This CDR3 has 17 residues. Germline V gene lookup returns CDR1 SGHNT and CDR2 YYREEE (reference sequence). The CDR3 sequence: CASSLAAGGRASLEQYF. For the CDR3, the DNA is TGTGCCAGCAGCTTGGCCGCGGGCGGGAGGGCCTCTCTCGAGCAGTACTTC.

The chain recombines TRBV2 with TRBJ1-5, with 8 bases matching TRBD1. The CDR3 consists of 14 residues. After removal of 5 bases from V and 7 bases from J, the junction contained 7 bases not matched to a gene. Germline CDR1 reads SNHLY; CDR2 reads FYNNEI. The CDR3 bases are TGTGCCAGCAGTTCGGACAGGGCGTTCCAGCCCCAGCATTTT. It specifies CASSSDRAFQPQHF.

This rearrangement joins TRBV7-7 to TRBJ2-3; tentatively, D is TRBD1 (5 bases). The germline V and J ends were trimmed by 2 bases and 5 bases, with 11 bases remaining between them. Germline-derived CDR1 and CDR2 are SSHAT and FNYEAQ (reference sequence). CDR3 length equals 14 residues. CDR3 nucleotide sequence: TGTGCCAGCAGCTTAAGGGGTGGTGGAGATACGCAGTATTTT. Its protein is CASSLRGGGDTQYF.

The V and J genes are TRBV11-3 and TRBJ2-7, with 15 bases identical to TRBD2. Per germline, CDR1 SGHNT and CDR2 YENEEA. This CDR3 is built from 17 residues. The junction had 4 bases not matched to a gene; V was cut back by 4 bases and J by 0 bases. Written as DNA, the CDR3 is TGTGCCAGCAGCTCGGGACTAGCGGGAGGCAGCTCCTACGAGCAGTACTTC. The encoded protein is CASSSGLAGGSSYEQYF.

This clone has more than one count but fewer than ten. V gene TRBV2 combines with J gene TRBJ2-7; 12 positions match TRBD1. The CDR3 has 15 amino acids. Unmatched junction bases numbered 5, after V lost 3 bases and J lost 5 bases. Per germline, CDR1 SNHLY and CDR2 FYNNEI. CDR3 residues: CASSDSRDRGHEQYF. As DNA, the CDR3 is TGTGCCAGCAGTGATTCCCGGGACAGGGGGCACGAGCAGTACTTC.

The V call is TRBV7-9, the J call TRBJ2-3, with TRBD2 matching over 8 bases. Trimming at V came to 5 bases and at J to 0 bases, leaving 7 bases not matched to a gene. The germline CDR1 and CDR2 sequences are SEHNR and FQNEAQ (reference sequence). This CDR3 is built from 16 residues. CDR3 sequence: CASSHLLAASTDTQYF. CDR3 in DNA: TGTGCCAGCAGCCATCTACTAGCGGCTAGCACAGATACGCAGTATTTT.

The rearrangement links TRBV29-1 to TRBJ1-1; TRBD1 agrees at 7 bases. V dropped 3 bases and J dropped 6; count of bases not matched to a gene: 10. This CDR3 has 14 amino acids. CDR1 is SQVTM and CDR2 is ANQGSEA in the germline V gene. The CDR3 spells CSVDEGGAGAEAFF. The CDR3 DNA reads TGCAGCGTTGATGAAGGGGGCGCTGGGGCTGAAGCTTTCTTT.